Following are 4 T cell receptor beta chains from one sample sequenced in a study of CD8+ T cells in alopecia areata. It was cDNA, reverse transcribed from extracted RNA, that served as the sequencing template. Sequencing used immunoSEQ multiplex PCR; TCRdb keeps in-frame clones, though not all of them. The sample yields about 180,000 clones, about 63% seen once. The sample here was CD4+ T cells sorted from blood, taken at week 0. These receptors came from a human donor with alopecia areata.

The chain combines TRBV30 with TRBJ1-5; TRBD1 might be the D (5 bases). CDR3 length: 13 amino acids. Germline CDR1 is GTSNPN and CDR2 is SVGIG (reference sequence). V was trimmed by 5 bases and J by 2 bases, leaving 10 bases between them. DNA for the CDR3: TGTGCCTGGGACGTGGGGGGCAATCAGCCCCAGCATTTT. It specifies CAWDVGGNQPQHF.

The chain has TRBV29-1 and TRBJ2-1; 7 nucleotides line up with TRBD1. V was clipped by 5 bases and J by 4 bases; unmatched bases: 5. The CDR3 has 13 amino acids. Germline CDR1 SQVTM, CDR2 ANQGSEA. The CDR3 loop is CSVSGGGYNEQFF. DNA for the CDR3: TGCAGCGTTTCAGGGGGTGGGTACAATGAGCAGTTCTTC.

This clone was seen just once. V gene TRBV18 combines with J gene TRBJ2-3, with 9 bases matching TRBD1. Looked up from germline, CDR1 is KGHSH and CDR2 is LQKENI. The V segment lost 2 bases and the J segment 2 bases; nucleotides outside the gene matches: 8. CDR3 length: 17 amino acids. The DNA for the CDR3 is TGTGCCAGCTCACCATTTCGGGACAGGGACATCACAGATACGCAGTATTTT. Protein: CASSPFRDRDITDTQYF.

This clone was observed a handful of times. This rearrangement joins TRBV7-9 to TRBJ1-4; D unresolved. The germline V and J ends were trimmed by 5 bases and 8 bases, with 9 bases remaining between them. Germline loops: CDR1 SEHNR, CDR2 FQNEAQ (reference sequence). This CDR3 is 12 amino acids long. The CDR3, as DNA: TGTGCCAGCAGCCTTTGGGGAGAAAAACTGTTTTTT. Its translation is CASSLWGEKLFF.